The next 9 T cell receptor beta chains were all read from a single sample in a study of T cell responses to AZD1222 COVID-19 vaccine (dated by TCRdb to the early 2020s). Libraries were prepared through the immunoSEQ multiplex PCR assay. TCRdb mirrors the immuneACCESS table, restricted to in-frame sequences. Some clones are absent from its copies; in checked studies, under half trace to an unresolved V gene, and the reason for the others is unknown. Present in this sample are more than 95,000 clones, approximately 89% of which were seen just once. Of the sample, roughly 4% is held by the ten largest clones. In the paper's terms, the time point label means: about 28 days (+/-7) after the second vaccine dose. The specimen comprised peripheral blood, sampled 28 days after the second AZD1222 dose. The receptor source for this set is an adult who received the AZD1222 COVID-19 vaccine.

The V and J genes are TRBV2 and TRBJ1-2, with TRBD1 matching over 12 bases. The V and J ends lost 11 bases and 6 bases, in that order; junction bases with no gene match: 7. Germline V gene data show CDR1 as SNHLY and CDR2 as FYNNEI. The CDR3 is 13 residues long. CDR3 DNA: TGTGCCGGGGGGGACAGGGGGCAGGATGGCTACACCTTC. This gives the protein CAGGDRGQDGYTF. Full variable domain (missing parts from reference TRBV2 and TRBJ1-2): EPEVTQTPSHQVTQMGQEVILRCVPISNHLYFYWYRQILGQKVEFLVSFYNNEISEKSEIFDDQFSVERPDGSNFTLKIRSTKLEDSAMYFCAGGDRGQDGYTFGSGTRLTVV.

This rearrangement joins TRBV19 to TRBJ1-1, with D perhaps matching TRBD1 (6 bases). Germline V gene lookup returns CDR1 LNHDA and CDR2 SQIVND (reference sequence). CDR3 length: 14 residues. The V gene lost 9 bases and the J gene lost 0 bases, with 14 bases spanning the gap. CDR3 DNA sequence: TGTGCCAGCGCGCTGACAGGTATGAACACTGAAGCTTTCTTT. The encoded protein is CASALTGMNTEAFF.

The V call is TRBV3-1 (or the pseudogene TRBV3-2), the J call TRBJ2-7; TRBD1 agrees at 9 bases. The germline V gene has CDR1 LGHDT and CDR2 YNNKEL (reference sequence). V gave up 0 bases and J gave up 3 bases; unmatched junction bases: 9. The CDR3 runs 17 residues. The CDR3 DNA is TGTGCCAGCAGCCAAGATAGCAGGACAGGGGCTGTCTACGAGCAGTACTTC. Encoded protein: CASSQDSRTGAVYEQYF.

The chain couples TRBV2 to TRBJ2-5; 12 bases are a match to TRBD2. J gave up 6 bases and V 6 bases, and 8 bases lay outside the gene matches. Per germline, CDR1 SNHLY and CDR2 FYNNEI. The CDR3 has 15 amino acids. DNA of the CDR3: TGTGCCAGCAGGGTGACTAGCGGGGGCCAGCAGACCCAGTACTTC. As protein: CASRVTSGGQQTQYF.

V gene TRBV19 combines with J gene TRBJ2-7; the match to TRBD1 covers 11 bases. The CDR3 covers 16 residues. Unmatched junction bases numbered 9, after V lost 5 bases and J lost 3 bases. Per the germline V gene, CDR1 is LNHDA and CDR2 is SQIVND (reference sequence). The CDR3, as DNA: TGTGCCAGTAGTGTTAGGGGACAGGGGGTATACTACGAGCAGTACTTC. Translated: CASSVRGQGVYYEQYF.

This clone has only a few counts. The J gene is TRBJ1-2, the V gene TRBV7-3, with D maybe TRBD1 (5 bases). Trimming cost V 3 bases and J 7 bases, with 21 bases left between them. The CDR3 contains 16 residues. Per germline, CDR1 SGHTA and CDR2 FQGTGA. The CDR3: CASSFTSRSGVGGYTF. The CDR3 coding sequence is TGTGCCAGCAGCTTTACCTCCCGTTCGGGGGTCGGTGGCTACACCTTC.

This clone is a singleton in its sample. The V call is TRBV3-1 (or the pseudogene TRBV3-2), the J call TRBJ1-3; no clear D. The CDR3 contains 13 residues. Germline loops: CDR1 LGHDT, CDR2 YNNKEL (reference sequence). Trimming cost V 6 bases and J 2 bases, with 8 bases left between them. CDR3 amino acids: CASRIGAGNTIYF. The DNA of the CDR3 is TGTGCCAGCAGAATAGGTGCTGGAAACACCATATATTTT.

The genes are TRBV9 and TRBJ2-7; D is unresolved. V was pared by 3 bases and J by 5 bases, with 12 bases between. The CDR3 has 13 residues. Germline V gives CDR1 SGDLS, CDR2 YYNGEE. The CDR3 loop is CASSGLVPNEQYF. The DNA for the CDR3 is TGTGCCAGCAGCGGCCTAGTACCCAACGAGCAGTACTTC.

The chain has TRBV6-1 and TRBJ1-6; D is undetermined. V lost 1 base and J 0 bases, leaving 7 bases between the germline ends. The CDR3 contains 16 residues. CDR1 is MNHNS and CDR2 is SASEGT in the germline V gene. DNA for the CDR3: TGTGCCAGCAGTGAAGTGCGGGGCTCCTATAATTCACCCCTCCACTTT. Translating it yields CASSEVRGSYNSPLHF.